One T cell receptor (beta chain) is described in this entry. This clonotype was seen only a few times. Its antigen target is currently unknown. No base-level quality is on record; no much larger clone is a single base apart. PBMCs were isolated by Ficoll-Paque density gradient centrifugation. This sample was included in a study of T-cell memory formation after mild COVID-19 listed by TCRdb under 2021. Regarding the research as a whole: TCR sequence clusters from the two donors were found to be largely donor specific. T-cell clones expanding and contracting after mild COVID-19 in a couple of donors were tracked by longitudinal TCRalpha and TCRbeta repertoire sequencing. The cohort comprised two young, previously healthy adult volunteers, one female and one male. Results and caveats for the whole study, not just this receptor: Some responding clones were detected in pre-infection memory, suggesting pre-existing cross-reactive memory T cells joined the SARS-CoV-2 response. Contracting CD4+ clones were found mainly in CM and EM memory subsets, while CD8+ clones were enriched in EMRA. The study covered only a couple of mild cases, and larger cohorts including severe cases with pre-infection samples were considered necessary. Clones contracting from day 15 to 85 had balanced CD4/CD8 phenotypes, while a second wave expanding from day 15 to 37 was biased towards CD4+. Whether the second-wave clones peaking on day 37 were SARS-CoV-2 specific was not confirmed.

TCRdb names Illumina NovaSeq 6000 as the instrument used. TCRalpha and TCRbeta cDNA libraries were built by 5'RACE with constant-segment primers, adding sample barcodes and unique molecular identifiers. RNA was extracted from every sample with Trizol reagent. Libraries were amplified in two PCR steps, with a second sample barcode and Illumina TruSeq adapters added in the second step. Libraries were sequenced on an Illumina NovaSeq with 2 x 150 bp paired-end reads. The paper's processing steps were these. The reads were demultiplexed and collapsed into UMI-guided consensus sequences using migec v1.2.7. With mixcr v2.1.11, UMI consensuses were aligned to TRA and TRB V and J templates and assembled into clonotypes. Expanded or contracted clonotypes were those called significant by both edgeR and NoisET, with noise models trained on biological replicates. For edgeR calls, a false discovery rate-adjusted p below 0.01 and a log2 fold-change threshold of 1 were applied. As an exploratory analysis of dynamics, PCA with hierarchical clustering was applied to max-normalized trajectories of the 1000 most abundant clonotypes. The CD4 or CD8 phenotype of responding clones was assigned using the separately sequenced CD4+ and CD8+ repertoires. TCRdb handled the public reads itself, with Q25 trimming in fastp and clone calling in MiXCR, and kept productive beta chains. Rows with a matching CDR3 protein are joined into one entry that keeps the most common DNA and genes. It is TCRdb's table, rather than the study itself, that gives the V and J calls and clone size. In this sample the table shows 380,000 or so distinct CDR3 sequences, over 13% of which occur a single time. Less than 25% of the sample belongs to the ten largest clones.

The source of this sequence is a man between 18 and 29 years old who had mild COVID-19 (a few samples of this study predate the infection). The sample titles of this study are shuffled in the database, so cell type and time point are left out; the donor was told from shared clones. What was sequenced was PBMCs or a T cell subset sorted from them (not recorded which).

Read as DNA, the sequence is TGTGCCAGCTCACCAAGAGACACTAACACCGGGGAGCTGTTTTTT. Its coded protein is CASSPRDTNTGELFF. This chain is built from TRBV18 and TRBJ2-2; no D gene can be assigned with confidence. For CDR1 and CDR2, the germline V gene lists KGHSH and LQKENI. Inclusive of the bounding cysteine and phenylalanine, the CDR3 is 15 residues long. Just CDR3 DNA is preserved here, 45 bases in frame from base 1. V sheds 2 bases and J sheds 2 bases, leaving 9 bases between their ends.